The TCR beta chain under discussion was sequenced for a study of blood T cell repertoires in COVID-19. The wider study: The origin of the acute and convalescent COVID-19 samples was the United States, Italy and Spain. Sources were T cells, B-cell-depleted T cells, or PBMCs; the material itself was cDNA or gDNA.

Trimming cost V 5 bases and J 0 bases; bases outside gene matches: 5. The V gene's germline CDR1 is LNHDA and CDR2 SQIVND (reference sequence). CDR3 length: 15 amino acids. Authors' methods: Quantification of nucleated cells was approximated via reference gene primer amplification. Sequenced by immunoSEQ multiplex PCR; TCRdb stores in-frame clones only, minus some. That table is the source of V, J and clone size, and D and trimming were worked out from the DNA. The sample records fewer than 150,000 clones, 84% being singletons. The chain is built from TRBV19 and TRBJ1-1; 8 bases are shared with TRBD1. This TCR was recovered from a human donor in a cohort sampled during active COVID-19. Source material: peripheral blood. The CDR3 region is CASSLSGGLNTEAFF. CDR3 nucleotides: TGTGCCAGTAGTTTGTCAGGGGGCTTGAACACTGAAGCTTTCTTT.